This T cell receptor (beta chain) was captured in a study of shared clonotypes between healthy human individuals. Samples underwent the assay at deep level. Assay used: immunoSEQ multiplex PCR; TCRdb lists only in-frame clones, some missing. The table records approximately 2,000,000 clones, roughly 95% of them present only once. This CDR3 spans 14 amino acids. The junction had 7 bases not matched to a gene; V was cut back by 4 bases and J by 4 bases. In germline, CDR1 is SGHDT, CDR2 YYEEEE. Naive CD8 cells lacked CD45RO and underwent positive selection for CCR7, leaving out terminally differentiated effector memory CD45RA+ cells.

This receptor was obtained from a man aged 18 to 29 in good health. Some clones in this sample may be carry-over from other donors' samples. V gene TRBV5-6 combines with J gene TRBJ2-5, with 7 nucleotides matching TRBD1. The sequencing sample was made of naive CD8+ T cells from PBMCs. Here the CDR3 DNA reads TGTGCCAGCAGCGATACAGGGGATTCAGAGACCCAGTACTTC. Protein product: CASSDTGDSETQYF. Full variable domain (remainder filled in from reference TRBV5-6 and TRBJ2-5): DAGVTQSPTHLIKTRGQQVTLRCSPKSGHDTVSWYQQALGQGPQFIFQYYEEEERQRGNFPDRFSGHQFPNYSSELNVNALLLGDSALYLCASSDTGDSETQYFGPGTRLLVL.